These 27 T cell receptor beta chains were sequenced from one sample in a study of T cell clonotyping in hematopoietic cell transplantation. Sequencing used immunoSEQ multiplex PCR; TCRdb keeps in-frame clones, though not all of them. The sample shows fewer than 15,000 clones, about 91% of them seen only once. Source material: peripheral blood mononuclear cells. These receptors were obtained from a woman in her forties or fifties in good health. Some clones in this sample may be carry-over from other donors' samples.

DNA for the CDR3: TGTGCCAGCAGCCTAAATACCGGACAGGGGGCAGGCGGCTACACCTTC. It encodes CASSLNTGQGAGGYTF. This rearrangement joins TRBV7-2 to TRBJ1-2; 11 positions agree with TRBD1. With V trimmed by 5 bases and J by 8 bases, 13 bases remained unmatched. CDR3 length: 16 residues. The germline gives CDR1 SGHTA, CDR2 FQGNSA.

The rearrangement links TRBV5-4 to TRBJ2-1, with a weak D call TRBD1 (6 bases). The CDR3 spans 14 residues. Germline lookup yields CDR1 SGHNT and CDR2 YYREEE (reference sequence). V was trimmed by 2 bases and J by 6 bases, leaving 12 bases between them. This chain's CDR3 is CASSLPTGSNEQFF. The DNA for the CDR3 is TGTGCCAGCAGCTTACCGACAGGATCCAATGAGCAGTTCTTC.

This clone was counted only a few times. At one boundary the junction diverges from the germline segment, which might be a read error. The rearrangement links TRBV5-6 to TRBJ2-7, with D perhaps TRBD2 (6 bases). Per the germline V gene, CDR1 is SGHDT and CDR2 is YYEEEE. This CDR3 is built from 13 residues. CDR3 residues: CASSLGEVPEQYF. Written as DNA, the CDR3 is TGTGCCAGCAGTTTGGGGGAGGTCCCCGAGCAGTACTTC.

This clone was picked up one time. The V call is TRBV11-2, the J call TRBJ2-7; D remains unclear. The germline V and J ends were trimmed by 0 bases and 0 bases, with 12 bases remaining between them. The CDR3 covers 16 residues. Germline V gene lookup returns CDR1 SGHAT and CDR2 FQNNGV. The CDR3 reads CASSLEVGVFSYEQYF. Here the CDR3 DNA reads TGTGCCAGCAGCTTAGAGGTTGGCGTCTTCTCCTACGAGCAGTACTTC.

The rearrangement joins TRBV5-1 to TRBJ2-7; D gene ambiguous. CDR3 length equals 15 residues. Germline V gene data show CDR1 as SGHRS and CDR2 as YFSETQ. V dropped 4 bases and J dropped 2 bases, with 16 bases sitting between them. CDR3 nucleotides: TGCGCCAGCAGCCCCCGGGCCCCAACCACCTACGAGCAGTACTTC. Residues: CASSPRAPTTYEQYF.

CDR3 sequence reads: CASSLQGGGHYGYTF. The CDR3, as DNA: TGTGCCAGCAGCTTGCAGGGAGGGGGGCACTATGGCTACACCTTC. The genes are TRBV5-6 and TRBJ1-2, with a weak D call TRBD1 (6 bases). V gave up 1 base and J gave up 3 bases, with 13 bases separating them. The germline V gene has CDR1 SGHDT and CDR2 YYEEEE. The CDR3 totals 15 residues.

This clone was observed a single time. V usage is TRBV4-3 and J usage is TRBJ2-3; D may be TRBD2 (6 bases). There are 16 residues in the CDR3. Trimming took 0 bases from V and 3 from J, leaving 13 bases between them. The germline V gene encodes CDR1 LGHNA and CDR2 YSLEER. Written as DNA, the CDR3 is TGCGCCAGCAGCCAAGATCTAGGAGGGGCGACAGATACGCAGTATTTT. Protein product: CASSQDLGGATDTQYF.

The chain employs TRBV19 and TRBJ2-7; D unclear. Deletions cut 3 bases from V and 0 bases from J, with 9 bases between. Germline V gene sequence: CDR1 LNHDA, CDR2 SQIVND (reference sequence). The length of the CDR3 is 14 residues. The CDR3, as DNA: TGTGCCAGTAGTATGTCCAGAAACTCCTACGAGCAGTACTTC. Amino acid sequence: CASSMSRNSYEQYF.

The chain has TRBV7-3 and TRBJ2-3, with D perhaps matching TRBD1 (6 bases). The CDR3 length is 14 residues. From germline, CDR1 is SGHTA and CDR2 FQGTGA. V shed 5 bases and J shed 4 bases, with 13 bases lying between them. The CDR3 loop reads CASSQGIRADTQYF. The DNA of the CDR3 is TGTGCCAGCAGCCAGGGGATAAGGGCAGATACGCAGTATTTT.

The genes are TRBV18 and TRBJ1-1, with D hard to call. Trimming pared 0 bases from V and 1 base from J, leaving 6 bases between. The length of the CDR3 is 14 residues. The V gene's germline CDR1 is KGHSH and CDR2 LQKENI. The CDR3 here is CASSPPRGNTEAFF. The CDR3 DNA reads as TGTGCCAGCTCACCACCGCGGGGGAACACTGAAGCTTTCTTT.

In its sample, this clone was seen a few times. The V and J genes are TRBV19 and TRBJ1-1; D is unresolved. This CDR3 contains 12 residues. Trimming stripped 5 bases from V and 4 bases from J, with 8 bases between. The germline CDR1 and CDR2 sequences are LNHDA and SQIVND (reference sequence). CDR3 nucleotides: TGTGCCAGTAGTTTCTATGGCACTGAAGCTTTCTTT. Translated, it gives CASSFYGTEAFF.

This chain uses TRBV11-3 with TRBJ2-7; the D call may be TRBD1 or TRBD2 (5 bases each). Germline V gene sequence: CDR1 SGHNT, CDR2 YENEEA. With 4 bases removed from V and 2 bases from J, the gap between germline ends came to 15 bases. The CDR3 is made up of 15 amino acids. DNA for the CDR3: TGTGCCAGCAGCTCCTCGGGGACCGGGGCCTACGAGCAGTACTTC. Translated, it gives CASSSSGTGAYEQYF.

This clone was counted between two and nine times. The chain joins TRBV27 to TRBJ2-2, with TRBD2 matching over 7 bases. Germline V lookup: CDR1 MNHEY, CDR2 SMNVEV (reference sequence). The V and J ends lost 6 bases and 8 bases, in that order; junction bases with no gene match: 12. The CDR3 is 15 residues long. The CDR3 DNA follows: TGTGCCAGCAGCCCCCCGGACCGTAGCGGGGGGGAGCTGTTTTTT. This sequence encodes CASSPPDRSGGELFF.

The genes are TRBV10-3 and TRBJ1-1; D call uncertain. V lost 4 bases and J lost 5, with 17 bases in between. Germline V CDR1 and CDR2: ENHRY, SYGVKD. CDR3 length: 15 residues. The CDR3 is CAISVSLPGNTEAFF. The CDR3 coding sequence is TGTGCCATCAGTGTTTCCTTACCGGGGAATACTGAAGCTTTCTTT.

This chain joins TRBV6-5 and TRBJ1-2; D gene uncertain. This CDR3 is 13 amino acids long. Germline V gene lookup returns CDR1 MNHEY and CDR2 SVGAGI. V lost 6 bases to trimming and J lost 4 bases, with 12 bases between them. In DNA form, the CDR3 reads TGTGCCAGCAGCTCGGTGGTGGGCTATGGCTACACCTTC. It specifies CASSSVVGYGYTF.

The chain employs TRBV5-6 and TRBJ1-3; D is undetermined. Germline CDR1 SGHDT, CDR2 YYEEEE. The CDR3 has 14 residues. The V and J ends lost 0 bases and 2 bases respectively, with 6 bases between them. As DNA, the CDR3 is TGTGCCAGCAGCTTGGGACGGGCTGGAAACACCATATATTTT. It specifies CASSLGRAGNTIYF.

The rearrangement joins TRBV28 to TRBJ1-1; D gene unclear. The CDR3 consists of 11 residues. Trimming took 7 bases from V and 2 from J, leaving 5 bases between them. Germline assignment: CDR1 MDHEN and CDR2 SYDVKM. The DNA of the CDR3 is TGTGCCAGCACAGGAAACACTGAAGCTTTCTTT. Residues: CASTGNTEAFF.

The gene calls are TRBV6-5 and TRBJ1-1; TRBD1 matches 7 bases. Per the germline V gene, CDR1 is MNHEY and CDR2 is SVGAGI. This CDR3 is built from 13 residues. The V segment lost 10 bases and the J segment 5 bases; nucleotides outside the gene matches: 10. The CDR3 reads CATANRGETEAFF. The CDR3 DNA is TGTGCCACGGCCAACAGGGGAGAGACTGAAGCTTTCTTT.

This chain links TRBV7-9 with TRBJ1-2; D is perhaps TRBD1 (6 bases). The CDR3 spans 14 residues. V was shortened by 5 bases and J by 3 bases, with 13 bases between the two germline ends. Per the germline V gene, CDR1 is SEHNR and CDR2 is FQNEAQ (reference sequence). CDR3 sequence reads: CASSPETGYYGYTF. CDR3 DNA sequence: TGTGCCAGCAGCCCCGAGACAGGATACTATGGCTACACCTTC.

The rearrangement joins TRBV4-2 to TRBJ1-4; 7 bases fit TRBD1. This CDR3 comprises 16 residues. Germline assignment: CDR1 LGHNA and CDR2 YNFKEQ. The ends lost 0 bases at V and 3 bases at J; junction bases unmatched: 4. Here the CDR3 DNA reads TGTGCCAGCAGCCAAGATCTTGGGACAGCTAATGAAAAACTGTTTTTT. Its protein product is CASSQDLGTANEKLFF.

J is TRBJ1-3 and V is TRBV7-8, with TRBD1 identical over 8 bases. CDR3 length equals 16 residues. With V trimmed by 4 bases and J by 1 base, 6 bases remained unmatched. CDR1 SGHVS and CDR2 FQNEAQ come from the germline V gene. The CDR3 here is CASSWRTGLSGNTIYF. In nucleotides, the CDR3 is TGTGCCAGCAGCTGGAGGACAGGGCTTTCTGGAAACACCATATATTTT.

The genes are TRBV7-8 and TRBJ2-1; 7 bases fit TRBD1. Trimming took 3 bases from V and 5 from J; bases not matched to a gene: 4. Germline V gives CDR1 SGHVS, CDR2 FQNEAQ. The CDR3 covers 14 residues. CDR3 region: CASSLGQPNNEQFF. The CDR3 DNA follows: TGTGCCAGCAGCTTGGGACAGCCGAACAATGAGCAGTTCTTC.

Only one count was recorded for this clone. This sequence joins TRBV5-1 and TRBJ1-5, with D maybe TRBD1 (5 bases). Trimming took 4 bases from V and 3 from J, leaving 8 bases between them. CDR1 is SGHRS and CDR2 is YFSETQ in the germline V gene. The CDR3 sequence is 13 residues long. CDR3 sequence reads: CASSGGLNQPQHF. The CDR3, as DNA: TGCGCCAGCAGCGGGGGTCTCAATCAGCCCCAGCATTTT.

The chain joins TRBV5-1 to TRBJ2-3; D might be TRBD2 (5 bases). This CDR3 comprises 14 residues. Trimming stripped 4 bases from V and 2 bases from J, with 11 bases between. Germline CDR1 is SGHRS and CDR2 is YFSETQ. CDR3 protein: CASSIGLTTDTQYF. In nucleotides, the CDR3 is TGCGCCAGCAGCATAGGACTGACCACAGATACGCAGTATTTT.

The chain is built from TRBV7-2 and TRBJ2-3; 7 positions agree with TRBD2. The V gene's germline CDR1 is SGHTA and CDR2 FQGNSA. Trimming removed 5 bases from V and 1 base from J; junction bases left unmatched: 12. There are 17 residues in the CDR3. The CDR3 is CASSIYPSGSRTDTQYF. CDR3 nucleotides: TGTGCCAGCAGCATATACCCTAGCGGATCTCGCACAGATACGCAGTATTTT.

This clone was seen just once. CDR3 loop: CASSIWRGGNEQYF. The CDR3 nucleotides read TGTGCCAGTAGTATCTGGAGAGGGGGAAACGAGCAGTACTTC. V gene TRBV19 combines with J gene TRBJ2-7; possible D gene TRBD1, 6 bases. The V gene's germline CDR1 is LNHDA and CDR2 SQIVND (reference sequence). CDR3 length: 14 residues. V was pared by 3 bases and J by 5 bases, with 14 bases between.

The CDR3, as DNA: TGTGCCAGCAGCTTAGGGGAGGGGGGGAGGCAGTACTTC. Residues: CASSLGEGGRQYF. The gene calls are TRBV7-7 and TRBJ2-7, with a tentative D call TRBD2 (7 bases). Germline V gene sequence: CDR1 SSHAT, CDR2 FNYEAQ (reference sequence). Trimming stripped 1 base from V and 9 bases from J, with 13 bases between. There are 13 residues in the CDR3.